The rows below give T cell receptor beta chains drawn from one sample of a study of blood T cell repertoires in COVID-19. Repertoires were generated with immunoSEQ multiplex PCR, while TCRdb's copy carries only in-frame clones and drops some. Of about 190,000 clones listed, under 80% are singletons. Sequences were obtained from PBMCs or T cells enriched from blood (not recorded which). All receptors derive from a woman aged 45-65 years with acute COVID-19. CDR3s include the opening cysteine and the closing phenylalanine or tryptophan. A D gene is named only where the DNA matches it firmly. Clone size is stated in some rows and not others, as once, few, many or a class when expanded.

J: TRBJ1-2; length: 11; size: .; V: TRBV30; D: .; CDR3: CAWSLGIGYTF; DNA: TGTGCCTGGAGTCTAGGAATCGGCTACACCTTC
J: TRBJ1-2; length: 13; size: .; V: TRBV6-5; D: TRBD1; CDR3: CASREGQGHGYTF; DNA: TGTGCCAGCAGAGAGGGACAGGGGCATGGCTACACCTTC
J: TRBJ1-1; length: 13; size: .; V: TRBV15; D: .; CDR3: CATSTRRVTEAFF; DNA: TGTGCCACCAGCACTCGCAGGGTCACTGAAGCTTTCTTT
J: TRBJ1-2; length: 14; size: .; V: TRBV7-2; D: TRBD1; CDR3: CASSPHQGAHGYTF; DNA: TGTGCCAGCAGCCCTCATCAGGGGGCGCACGGCTACACCTTC
J: TRBJ1-5; length: 18; size: .; V: TRBV6-1; D: .; CDR3: CASSGEGGIRQYNQPQHF; DNA: TGTGCCAGCAGTGGGGAAGGGGGAATTAGACAGTACAATCAGCCCCAGCATTTT
J: TRBJ1-4; length: 15; size: few; V: TRBV7-6; D: TRBD1; CDR3: CASSAGQATNEKLFF; DNA: TGTGCCAGCAGCGCGGGACAGGCAACTAATGAAAAACTGTTTTTT
J: TRBJ1-4; length: 18; size: .; V: TRBV7-6; D: TRBD1; CDR3: CASSSKPLQGEVNEKLFF; DNA: TGTGCCAGCAGCTCTAAGCCCCTACAGGGGGAAGTTAATGAAAAACTGTTTTTT
J: TRBJ2-5; length: 15; size: .; V: TRBV7-9; D: TRBD2; CDR3: CASSLLAGYQETQYF; DNA: TGTGCCAGCAGCTTACTAGCGGGGTACCAAGAGACCCAGTACTTC
J: TRBJ1-2; length: 13; size: few; V: TRBV12-3/TRBV12-4; D: TRBD1; CDR3: CASSLEGGVGYTF; DNA: TGTGCCAGCAGTTTAGAAGGGGGCGTTGGCTACACCTTC
J: TRBJ1-4; length: 16; size: .; V: TRBV9; D: TRBD1; CDR3: CASSSGVGQRNEKLFF; DNA: TGTGCCAGCAGCTCAGGGGTGGGACAGAGGAATGAAAAACTGTTTTTT
J: TRBJ2-1; length: 18; size: .; V: TRBV24-1; D: .; CDR3: CATSGPRRTGSSYNEQFF; DNA: TGTGCCACCAGTGGTCCTAGGCGGACGGGGAGCTCCTACAATGAGCAGTTCTTC
J: TRBJ2-5; length: 15; size: .; V: TRBV3-1/TRBV3-2; D: .; CDR3: CASNQKGGGYETQYF; DNA: TGTGCCAGCAATCAGAAAGGGGGTGGTTACGAGACCCAGTACTTC
J: TRBJ2-5; length: 15; size: .; V: TRBV19; D: TRBD2; CDR3: CASRRTSGGEETQYF; DNA: TGTGCCAGCCGCCGGACTAGCGGGGGGGAAGAGACCCAGTACTTC
J: TRBJ1-1; length: 15; size: .; V: TRBV28; D: TRBD1; CDR3: CASSTVQGAGTEAFF; DNA: TGTGCCAGCAGTACCGTCCAGGGGGCTGGTACTGAAGCTTTCTTT
J: TRBJ2-2; length: 15; size: .; V: TRBV14; D: .; CDR3: CASSQNLRQTGELFF; DNA: TGTGCCAGCAGCCAAAATCTCAGACAAACCGGGGAGCTGTTTTTT
J: TRBJ1-5; length: 13; size: .; V: TRBV6-5; D: .; CDR3: CASRGGVEQPQHF; DNA: TGTGCCAGCAGGGGGGGGGTTGAGCAGCCCCAGCATTTT
J: TRBJ1-2; length: 15; size: few; V: TRBV29-1; D: TRBD1; CDR3: CSVEGRDSITYGYTF; DNA: TGCAGCGTTGAAGGCCGGGACAGTATCACATATGGCTACACCTTC
J: TRBJ2-3; length: 17; size: .; V: TRBV3-1/TRBV3-2; D: TRBD2; CDR3: CASSQPGRGGLYDTQYF; DNA: TGTGCCAGCAGCCAGCCAGGCCGGGGGGGCCTGTATGATACGCAGTATTTT
J: TRBJ2-5; length: 15; size: .; V: TRBV7-9; D: .; CDR3: CASSLAPAPQETQYF; DNA: TGTGCCAGCAGCTTAGCGCCCGCGCCCCAAGAGACCCAGTACTTC
J: TRBJ1-4; length: 17; size: .; V: TRBV28; D: TRBD1; CDR3: CASTSGGFSLTNEKLFF; DNA: TGTGCCAGCACCTCAGGGGGGTTCAGTTTGACTAATGAAAAACTGTTTTTT
J: TRBJ2-4; length: 17; size: .; V: TRBV6-2/TRBV6-3; D: .; CDR3: CASSPRQGQLAKNIQYF; DNA: TGTGCCAGCAGTCCCCGCCAGGGACAATTAGCCAAAAACATTCAGTACTTC
J: TRBJ2-5; length: 15; size: .; V: TRBV6-5; D: .; CDR3: CASSYALEGAETQYF; DNA: TGTGCCAGCAGTTACGCCCTAGAGGGAGCAGAGACCCAGTACTTC
J: TRBJ1-1; length: 13; size: .; V: TRBV28; D: .; CDR3: CASSFEANTEAFF; DNA: TGTGCCAGCAGTTTCGAGGCGAACACTGAAGCTTTCTTT
J: TRBJ1-1; length: 13; size: .; V: TRBV7-8; D: TRBD1; CDR3: CASSWGQGSEAFF; DNA: TGTGCCAGCAGCTGGGGACAGGGGTCTGAAGCTTTCTTT
J: TRBJ2-5; length: 15; size: .; V: TRBV7-2; D: TRBD2; CDR3: CASSPRTSGGETQYF; DNA: TGTGCCAGCAGCCCCCGGACTAGCGGAGGAGAGACCCAGTACTTC
J: TRBJ2-2; length: 17; size: .; V: TRBV10-3; D: .; CDR3: CAISGPREGLNTGELFF; DNA: TGTGCCATCAGTGGGCCCCGCGAGGGTCTTAACACCGGGGAGCTGTTTTTT
J: TRBJ1-5; length: 12; size: .; V: TRBV28; D: .; CDR3: CASSLGGKPQHF; DNA: TGTGCCAGCAGTCTCGGCGGGAAGCCCCAGCATTTT